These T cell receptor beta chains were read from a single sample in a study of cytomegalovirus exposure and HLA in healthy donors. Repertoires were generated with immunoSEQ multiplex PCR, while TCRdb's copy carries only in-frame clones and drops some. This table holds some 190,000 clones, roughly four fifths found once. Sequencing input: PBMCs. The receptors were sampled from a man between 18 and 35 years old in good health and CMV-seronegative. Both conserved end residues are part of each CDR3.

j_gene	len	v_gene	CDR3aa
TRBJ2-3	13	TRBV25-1	CASSVTGTDTQYF
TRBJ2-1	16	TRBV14	CASSPLAGAPYNEQFF
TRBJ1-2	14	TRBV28	CASSLLQGARGYTF
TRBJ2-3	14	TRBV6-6	CASLGRPSTDTQYF
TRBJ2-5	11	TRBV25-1	CASSLQETQYF
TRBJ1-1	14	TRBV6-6	CASRRDRVITEAFF
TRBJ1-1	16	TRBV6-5	CASSYRRGTLNTEAFF
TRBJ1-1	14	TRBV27	CASSLDRGTTEAFF
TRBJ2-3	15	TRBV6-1	CASTFRDMGTDTQYF
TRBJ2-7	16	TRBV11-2	CASSPIKRTGAYEQYF
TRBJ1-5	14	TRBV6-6	CASSWAGNNQPQHF
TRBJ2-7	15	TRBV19	CASSLGQGRSYEQYF
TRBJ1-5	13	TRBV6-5	CASSYSEGQPQHF
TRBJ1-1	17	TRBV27	CASSPQFLQGGSTEAFF
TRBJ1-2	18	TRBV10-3	CAISEVRYTETSNYGYTF
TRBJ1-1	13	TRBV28	CASSPTGVTEAFF